This entry features one T cell receptor (beta chain) sequence. Its matching antigen is unknown. The sample comes from a study of T cells after yellow fever vaccination. For the study at large: Preparation of fractions with low cell numbers was performed using SMART-Seq v4 Ultra Low Input.

This CDR3 comprises 14 residues. Germline CDR1 reads SGHTS; CDR2 reads YDEGEE. V was cut by 1 base and J by 2 bases, with 9 bases left in between. Notes on the study in general: Though it reached lower strength, the secondary response hit its peak faster, day 5 versus 15. Just a small share of clonotypes turned up in the CD4 compartment as well as the CD8 compartment.

For TCR, cDNA came from 5'RACE template switching, which added a universal primer site and UMIs. TCRdb re-called the 5' RACE reads with MiXCR, one entry per CDR3 protein. The sample includes 450,000 to 550,000 distinct CDR3 sequences, about 19% of them seen just once. The V gene is TRBV5-8, the J gene TRBJ2-5; the D is unclear. This TCR was recovered from a man aged 25-45 years who received the YFV17D yellow fever vaccine. The starting material was PBMCs, obtained 15 days after the yellow fever booster vaccination. DNA of the CDR3: TGTGCCAGCAGCTTGACAGAGATACAAGAGACCCAGTACTTC. It encodes CASSLTEIQETQYF.